The rows below give T cell receptor beta chains drawn from one sample of a study of CD8+ T cells in alopecia areata. Data came from immunoSEQ multiplex PCR; TCRdb stores just in-frame clones and leaves some out. The sample lists 150,000 to 200,000 clones, around 56% seen once, with roughly 3.3% in the top ten. This sample comprised CD4+ T cells sorted from blood, obtained at week 4, from a patient treated with tofacitinib. Every receptor here comes from a human donor with alopecia areata. CDR3s include the opening cysteine and the closing phenylalanine or tryptophan. D genes are given only for firm matches. Where a row states a size, it is once, few, many or the class of an expanded clone; other rows omit it.

. | TRBJ1-2 | TRBV28 | . | TGTGCCAGCAGTTTAGGGCGTCATGAGGGCTACACCTTC | CASSLGRHEGYTF
. | TRBJ1-2 | TRBV27 | . | TGTGCCAGCAGACCCAGATACCCCGTCTATGGCTACACCTTC | CASRPRYPVYGYTF
TRBD2 | TRBJ2-7 | TRBV7-2 | . | TGTGCCAGCAGCTTAAAACTAGCGGGGGCCACCTCCTACGAGCAGTACTTC | CASSLKLAGATSYEQYF
. | TRBJ2-3 | TRBV30 | . | TGTGCCTGGAGGCACGGGGGGCTCGCAGATACGCAGTATTTT | CAWRHGGLADTQYF
. | TRBJ1-1 | TRBV5-1 | . | TGCGCCAGCACCGCGCCCATGAACACTGAAGCTTTCTTT | CASTAPMNTEAFF
TRBD1 | TRBJ2-1 | TRBV5-1 | . | TGCGCCAGCAGTACAGGACAGGGGTACAATGAGCAGTTCTTC | CASSTGQGYNEQFF
. | TRBJ2-3 | TRBV6-6 | . | TGTGCCAGCAGTTCCCCGACAGGACCTTCCACAGATACGCAGTATTTT | CASSSPTGPSTDTQYF
. | TRBJ2-7 | TRBV30 | . | TGTGCCTGGAGTGCCCCGGGCCAATGGGACGAGCAGTACTTC | CAWSAPGQWDEQYF
TRBD1 | TRBJ2-7 | TRBV7-9 | . | TGTGCCAGCAGCTCCCGGGACAGGGGGTCGGAGCAGTACTTC | CASSSRDRGSEQYF
TRBD1 | TRBJ1-6 | TRBV18 | . | TGTGCCAGCTCACCTTATACAGGGGATAATTCACCCCTCCACTTT | CASSPYTGDNSPLHF
TRBD2 | TRBJ2-7 | TRBV13 | . | TGTGCCAGCAGCTCCCTCCGGCGGGGGGCACACGAGCAGTACTTC | CASSSLRRGAHEQYF
. | TRBJ2-2 | TRBV7-9 | few | TGTGCAACCCACGCCGGGGAGCTGTTTTTT | CATHAGELFF
TRBD2 | TRBJ2-2 | TRBV28 | few | TGTGCCAGCAGTTTAAGCGGGAGCACCGGGGAGCTGTTTTTT | CASSLSGSTGELFF
TRBD1 | TRBJ1-1 | TRBV5-1 | . | TGCGCCAGCAGTCTGACAGGGGAGAGGGACACTGAAGCTTTCTTT | CASSLTGERDTEAFF
TRBD1 | TRBJ1-6 | TRBV7-8 | few | TGTGCCAGCAGCGCGGGACAGAGTCTTGGGGCCCTCCACTTT | CASSAGQSLGALHF
. | TRBJ2-7 | TRBV7-9 | . | TGTGCCAGCAGCTTCTTGTACGAGCAGTACTTC | CASSFLYEQYF
TRBD2 | TRBJ2-2 | TRBV7-2 | . | TGTGCCAGCAGCTCCCGGGGGGCCGGGGAGCTGTTTTTT | CASSSRGAGELFF
. | TRBJ2-7 | TRBV29-1 | . | TGCAGCGTTGGACAGGACTACGAGCAGTACTTC | CSVGQDYEQYF
. | TRBJ1-5 | TRBV2 | few | TGTGCCAGCACCCGAGACAGCCGCAATCAGCCCCAGCATTTT | CASTRDSRNQPQHF
. | TRBJ2-7 | TRBV2 | . | TGTGCCAGCAGTGAAAGATGGACACCGTACTTC | CASSERWTPYF
TRBD1 | TRBJ1-3 | TRBV30 | . | TGTGCCTGGACGACAGGGTCGAATGGAAACACCATATATTTT | CAWTTGSNGNTIYF
. | TRBJ2-1 | TRBV30 | few | TGTGCCTGGAGTGTACGCAATGAGCAGTTCTTC | CAWSVRNEQFF
. | TRBJ2-3 | TRBV29-1 | . | TGCAGCGTTGAAGACCCGGACTTCGGCACAGATACGCAGTATTTT | CSVEDPDFGTDTQYF
TRBD2 | TRBJ2-4 | TRBV4-3 | . | TGCGCCAGCAGCCAAGACAGGGGAGGACTAGCGAGGTACTTC | CASSQDRGGLARYF
. | TRBJ2-1 | TRBV29-1 | . | TGCAGCTCTAGGGGCTTACTCTCCAATGAGCAGTTCTTC | CSSRGLLSNEQFF
TRBD1 | TRBJ2-3 | TRBV29-1 | . | TGTAGCGTTCCTGACAGGGGGCGCACAGATACGCAGTATTTT | CSVPDRGRTDTQYF
TRBD1 | TRBJ1-1 | TRBV5-4 | . | TGTGCCAGCAGCTTCCTGACAGGGCTGAACACTGAAGCTTTCTTT | CASSFLTGLNTEAFF
TRBD1 | TRBJ2-5 | TRBV7-9 | . | TGTGCCAGCAGCTTAGGGGGGACAGCTCAAGAGACCCAGTACTTC | CASSLGGTAQETQYF
. | TRBJ1-1 | TRBV6-5 | . | TGTGCCAGCGGCAGGCCCACTGAAGCTTTCTTT | CASGRPTEAFF
. | TRBJ2-7 | TRBV7-6 | . | TGTGCCAGCAGCCCGGGACTGGGACGCTCCTACGAGCAGTACTTC | CASSPGLGRSYEQYF
. | TRBJ1-5 | TRBV7-2 | once | TGTGCCAGCAGCTTAGCAATCAGGGGAGATCAGCCCCAGCATTTT | CASSLAIRGDQPQHF
TRBD1 | TRBJ1-2 | TRBV5-1 | . | TGCGCCAGCAGCCCGGGGACAGATCCCTATGGCTACACCTTC | CASSPGTDPYGYTF
. | TRBJ2-1 | TRBV29-1 | few | TGCAGCGTTGGGTCCCCGACCCACAATGAGCAGTTCTTC | CSVGSPTHNEQFF
. | TRBJ2-5 | TRBV30 | . | TGTGCCTGGGGGGCTAAGACCCAGTACTTC | CAWGAKTQYF
TRBD1 | TRBJ1-6 | TRBV30 | . | TGTGCCTGGAGCGAGCTGACAGGGGGAGATTCACCCCTCCACTTT | CAWSELTGGDSPLHF
. | TRBJ2-3 | TRBV28 | . | TGTGCCAGCATCGGCTTCCCAGATACGCAGTATTTT | CASIGFPDTQYF
. | TRBJ1-5 | TRBV27 | . | TGTGCCAGCAGTTTAGAGAGGGGGGATCAGCCCCAGCATTTT | CASSLERGDQPQHF
. | TRBJ1-5 | TRBV6-6 | . | TGTGCCAGCAGTTACTCAATAGATCAGCCCCAGCATTTT | CASSYSIDQPQHF
TRBD1 | TRBJ1-2 | TRBV10-3 | few | TGTGCCATCAGTGAGTCGGGGACAGGGGTTAGCGGCTACACCTTC | CAISESGTGVSGYTF
. | TRBJ2-5 | TRBV2 | . | TGTGCCAGCAGTGTGGCCAAAGGAGAGACCCAGTACTTC | CASSVAKGETQYF
TRBD1 | TRBJ2-1 | TRBV11-2 | . | TGTGCCAGCAGCACGAGGACAGGGGACTACAATGAGCAGTTCTTC | CASSTRTGDYNEQFF
TRBD1 | TRBJ2-2 | TRBV5-1 | few | TGCGCCAGCAGCCTACGCCCCACAGGGGACACCGGGGAGCTGTTTTTT | CASSLRPTGDTGELFF
TRBD2 | TRBJ2-1 | TRBV5-1 | . | TGCGCCAGCAGCCGCTCGGCTAGCGGGGGGGCTTACAATGAGCAGTTCTTC | CASSRSASGGAYNEQFF
. | TRBJ2-4 | TRBV7-2 | few | TGTGCCAGCAGTCTTAAAAACATTCAGTACTTC | CASSLKNIQYF
TRBD1 | TRBJ2-1 | TRBV29-1 | . | TGCAGCGCTAAACCCAGGGGGTCAGACAATGAGCAGTTCTTC | CSAKPRGSDNEQFF
. | TRBJ1-1 | TRBV7-8 | . | TGTGCCAGCAGCTTAGGGCAGAACACTGAAGCTTTCTTT | CASSLGQNTEAFF
. | TRBJ1-1 | TRBV9 | . | TGTGCCAGCAGCGCGGGACTGGCGAACACTGAAGCTTTCTTT | CASSAGLANTEAFF
. | TRBJ2-7 | TRBV11-2 | . | TGTGCCAGCAGCTTTCAAGGATACGAGCAGTACTTC | CASSFQGYEQYF
. | TRBJ2-3 | TRBV30 | . | TGTGCCTGGAGTCTGCGGGGTAGCACAGATACGCAGTATTTT | CAWSLRGSTDTQYF
. | TRBJ1-1 | TRBV27 | . | TGTGCCAGCAGGGGCATGGGCGGGACTGAAGCTTTCTTT | CASRGMGGTEAFF
TRBD1 | TRBJ2-5 | TRBV5-1 | . | TGCGCCAGCAGCTACGGCAGGGACAGTCAAGAGACCCAGTACTTC | CASSYGRDSQETQYF
. | TRBJ2-3 | TRBV7-2 | . | TGTGCCAGCAGCTTCGGACCAGATACGCAGTATTTT | CASSFGPDTQYF